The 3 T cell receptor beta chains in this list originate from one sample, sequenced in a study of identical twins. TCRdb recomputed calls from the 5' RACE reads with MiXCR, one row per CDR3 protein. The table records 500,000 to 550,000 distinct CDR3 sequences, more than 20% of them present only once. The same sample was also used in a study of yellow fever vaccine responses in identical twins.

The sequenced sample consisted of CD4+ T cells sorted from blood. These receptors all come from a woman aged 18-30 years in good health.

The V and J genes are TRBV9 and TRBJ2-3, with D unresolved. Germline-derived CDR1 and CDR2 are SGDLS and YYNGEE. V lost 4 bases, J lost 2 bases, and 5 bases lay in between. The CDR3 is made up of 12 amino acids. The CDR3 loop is CASSIYTDTQYF. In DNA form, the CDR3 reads TGTGCCAGCAGCATCTACACAGATACGCAGTATTTT.

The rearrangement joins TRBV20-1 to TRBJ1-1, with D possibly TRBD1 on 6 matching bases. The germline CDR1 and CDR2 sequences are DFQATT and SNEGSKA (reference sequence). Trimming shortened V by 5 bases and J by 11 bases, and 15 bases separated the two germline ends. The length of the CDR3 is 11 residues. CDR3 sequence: CSAHNREIAFF. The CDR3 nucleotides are TGCAGTGCTCACAACAGGGAGATCGCTTTCTTT.

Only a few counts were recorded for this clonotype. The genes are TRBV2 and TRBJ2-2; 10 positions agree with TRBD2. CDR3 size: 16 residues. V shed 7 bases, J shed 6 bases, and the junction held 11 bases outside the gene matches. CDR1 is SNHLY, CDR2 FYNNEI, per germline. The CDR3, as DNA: TGTGCCAGCACCCACGGGCTAGCGGGAGTGGCCGGGGAGCTGTTTTTT. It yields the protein CASTHGLAGVAGELFF.